The 16 T cell receptor beta chains given below trace back to one sample, sequenced in a study of beta chain features in type 1 diabetes. Every bit of the isolated RNA underwent reverse transcription, so sequencing read expressed TCRB transcripts. Clones were read by immunoSEQ multiplex PCR, and TCRdb kept only the in-frame ones, dropping some. The sample records about 220,000 clones, 9.5% to 13% being singletons. Sequences were obtained from central memory CD4+ T cells from blood. Source of these receptors: a man aged 18 to 29 in good health.

This sequence joins TRBV10-3 and TRBJ2-1; D is possibly TRBD2 (5 bases). The CDR3 totals 14 residues. Germline V CDR1 and CDR2: ENHRY, SYGVKD. Trimming removed 6 bases at V and 6 bases at J, with 15 bases between. The CDR3 DNA sequence: TGTGCCATCAGCTTACTAGGGCGAGTCAATGAGCAGTTCTTC. Its translation is CAISLLGRVNEQFF.

This chain uses TRBV10-3 with TRBJ1-1; tentative D call: TRBD1 (5 bases). There are 15 residues in the CDR3. Between the trimmed V and J ends, which lost 2 bases and 3 bases, there was a span of 13 bases. Germline lookup yields CDR1 ENHRY and CDR2 SYGVKD. This CDR3 is CAISELGGGDTEAFF. The CDR3 nucleotides are TGTGCCATCAGTGAGCTGGGGGGTGGTGACACTGAAGCTTTCTTT.

This clone occurred a few times. CDR3 region: CASSLALVMSGESTDTQYF. The CDR3 region has the DNA TGTGCCAGCAGCTTAGCACTCGTCATGAGCGGGGAGAGCACAGATACGCAGTATTTT. This chain joins TRBV7-9 and TRBJ2-3; 7 bases agree with TRBD2. Looked up from germline, CDR1 is SEHNR and CDR2 is FQNEAQ (reference sequence). The CDR3 sequence is 19 residues long. Unmatched junction bases numbered 12, after V lost 0 bases and J lost 0 bases.

The sample holds a few counts of this clone. This rearrangement joins TRBV4-1 to TRBJ1-5; 10 bases are a match to TRBD1. The germline CDR1 and CDR2 sequences are MGHRA and YSYEKL. This CDR3 is 18 amino acids long. Losses at the gene ends were 4 bases for V and 2 bases for J; bases not matched to a gene: 11. Here the CDR3 DNA reads TGCGCCAGCAGCCCTAAACGACCCGGGACAGGGGGCAATCAGCCCCAGCATTTT. This gives the protein CASSPKRPGTGGNQPQHF.

The table lists this clone with a few counts. V and J are TRBV28 and TRBJ1-2; TRBD1 aligns across 12 bases. Germline V CDR1 and CDR2: MDHEN, SYDVKM. The junction had 7 bases not matched to a gene; V was cut back by 8 bases and J by 6 bases. The CDR3 sequence is 14 residues long. The CDR3 DNA is TGTGCCAGCTCGCCGGGACAGGGGGCGGATGGCTACACCTTC. Its protein is CASSPGQGADGYTF.

J is TRBJ2-3 and V is TRBV30, with D possibly matching TRBD2 (6 bases). The length of the CDR3 is 13 residues. Germline loops: CDR1 GTSNPN, CDR2 SVGIG (reference sequence). V lost 0 bases and J lost 5, with 9 bases in between. The CDR3 DNA is TGTGCCTGGAGTGTGGGAGGTCGAGATACGCAGTATTTT. It specifies CAWSVGGRDTQYF.

The V gene is TRBV7-3, the J gene TRBJ2-2; D gene unclear. Germline V gene data show CDR1 as SGHTA and CDR2 as FQGTGA. This CDR3 has 15 amino acids. V gave up 3 bases and J gave up 6 bases, with 14 bases separating them. The chain's CDR3 is CASSFGPLRAGELFF. In DNA, the CDR3 is TGTGCCAGCAGCTTTGGGCCCTTGAGAGCCGGGGAGCTGTTTTTT.

This clone was observed a handful of times. V gene TRBV25-1 combines with J gene TRBJ2-7, with TRBD1 as a possible D gene (6 bases). From germline, CDR1 is MGHDK and CDR2 SYGVNS. This CDR3 is 14 amino acids long. V was trimmed by 5 bases and J by 3 bases, leaving 14 bases between them. Here the CDR3 reads CASSPGQRNYEQYF. CDR3 in DNA: TGTGCCAGCAGTCCGGGACAACGAAACTACGAGCAGTACTTC.

The rearrangement uses TRBV7-9 and TRBJ2-3; 9 nucleotides agree with TRBD1. The V gene's germline CDR1 is SEHNR and CDR2 FQNEAQ (reference sequence). The V gene end was trimmed by 4 bases and the J gene end by 6 bases; junction bases not matched to a gene: 8. This CDR3 is built from 15 residues. This CDR3 reads CASSSAGTGKDTQYF. CDR3 sequence (DNA): TGTGCCAGCAGCTCAGCCGGGACAGGGAAGGATACGCAGTATTTT.

The chain combines TRBV25-1 with TRBJ2-5, with D perhaps TRBD1 (7 bases). This CDR3 comprises 17 residues. Trimming stripped 3 bases from V and 2 bases from J, with 19 bases between. Germline V gene sequence: CDR1 MGHDK, CDR2 SYGVNS. CDR3 in DNA: TGTGCCAGCAGTGATCCGAGGGGGCCCCGGGGGCAAGAGACCCAGTACTTC. Protein sequence: CASSDPRGPRGQETQYF.

The CDR3 DNA sequence: TGTGCCAGCGCCGGGACTGCGAGCTCCTACGAGCAGTACTTC. This sequence encodes CASAGTASSYEQYF. The rearrangement uses TRBV7-9 and TRBJ2-7, with D possibly TRBD2 on 6 matching bases. CDR1 and CDR2 (germline): SEHNR, FQNEAQ (reference sequence). The CDR3 sequence is 14 residues long. V shed 8 bases and J shed 0 bases, with 14 bases lying between them.

This clone was detected ten times or more. The rearrangement links TRBV4-3 to TRBJ2-7, with D unclear. The CDR3 consists of 15 residues. V lost 0 bases and J 0 bases, leaving 9 bases between the germline ends. Germline CDR1 LGHNA, CDR2 YSLEER. CDR3 loop: CASSQEWSSSYEQYF. The CDR3 DNA follows: TGCGCCAGCAGCCAAGAGTGGAGTAGCTCCTACGAGCAGTACTTC.

This clone occurred a few times. The V and J genes are TRBV19 and TRBJ2-1; D is perhaps TRBD2 (6 bases). V shed 5 bases and J shed 6 bases, with 17 bases lying between them. CDR3 length equals 15 residues. CDR1 and CDR2 from the germline V gene are LNHDA and SQIVND (reference sequence). CDR3 amino acids: CASSLPGLETNEQFF. The CDR3 nucleotides read TGTGCCAGTAGTTTACCGGGACTGGAGACCAATGAGCAGTTCTTC.

This rearrangement joins TRBV10-3 to TRBJ2-1; D unresolved. CDR1 is ENHRY and CDR2 is SYGVKD in the germline V gene. This CDR3 is built from 13 residues. V lost 3 bases and J 4 bases, leaving 7 bases between the germline ends. CDR3 nucleotide sequence: TGTGCCATCAGTGAAAGGGCGTACAATGAGCAGTTCTTC. Translating gives CAISERAYNEQFF.

This clone has a handful of counts. This rearrangement joins TRBV15 to TRBJ2-7; 10 bases align to TRBD2. This CDR3 comprises 14 residues. CDR1 and CDR2 from the germline V gene are LNHNV and YYDKDF (reference sequence). V was clipped by 1 base and J by 4 bases; unmatched bases: 1. The CDR3 loop is CATSRAGLAYEQYF. DNA of the CDR3: TGTGCCACCAGCAGAGCGGGACTAGCGTACGAGCAGTACTTC.

The rearrangement joins TRBV18 to TRBJ2-7; D may be TRBD1 or TRBD2 (5 bases each). The CDR3 has 15 residues. Germline CDR1 and CDR2: KGHSH and LQKENI. V was pared by 3 bases and J by 0 bases, with 12 bases between. The CDR3 here is CASSPGTGSSYEQYF. CDR3 DNA: TGTGCCAGCTCACCGGGGACGGGAAGCTCCTACGAGCAGTACTTC.